Following are 5 T cell receptor beta chains from one sample sequenced in a study of blood T cells in healthy people across ages (dated by TCRdb to between 2014 and 2017). Library preparation used 5' RACE. A second roughly 6 to 12 cycle PCR used a sample-barcoded 5' primer and a J-beta primer mix. TCRdb reprocessing: public reads trimmed at Q25 with fastp, clones called with MiXCR, in-frame beta chains kept. Duplicate CDR3 protein sequences are folded into a single record with the most common DNA and genes. For this sample the table gives 1,800,000 or so distinct CDR3 sequences, of which about 39% were detected only once. 23% of the sample belongs to the ten largest clones. The source material was blood. These receptors were taken from a human donor in good health.

This clonotype was seen only a few times. The chain recombines TRBV4-1 with TRBJ2-7; D perhaps matches TRBD1 (5 bases). The V gene's germline CDR1 is MGHRA and CDR2 YSYEKL. This CDR3 spans 14 amino acids. V shed 0 bases and J shed 3 bases, with 9 bases lying between them. CDR3 sequence (DNA): TGCGCCAGCAGCCAAGATGGCAGGGACTACGAGCAGTACTTC. It codes for CASSQDGRDYEQYF.

This clonotype was seen more than once but under ten times. A read error may produce the germline difference seen at one junction end. V usage is TRBV28 and J usage is TRBJ2-7, with TRBD1 matching 7 bases. Germline CDR1 and CDR2: MDHEN and SYDVKM. This CDR3 region has 14 residues. CDR3 nucleotide sequence: TGTGCCAGCATTGGGGCAGGGGGTCCCTATGAGCAGTACTTC. It specifies CASIGAGGPYEQYF.

This chain connects TRBV12-3 or TRBV12-4 to TRBJ1-5, with a tentative D call TRBD1 (5 bases). The CDR3 spans 14 residues. V dropped 3 bases and J dropped 9 bases, with 15 bases sitting between them. The DNA for the CDR3 is TGTGCCAGCAGTTTTGGGGAGGGGTCGATGCCCCAGCATTTT. Its translation: CASSFGEGSMPQHF.

The rearrangement links TRBV5-1 to TRBJ1-6, with D hard to call. Germline assignment: CDR1 SGHRS and CDR2 YFSETQ. This CDR3 spans 12 amino acids. Trimming took 3 bases from V and 10 from J, leaving 8 bases between them. The CDR3 nucleotides read TGCGCCAGCAGCTATGGAGGCTCACCCCTCCACTTT. This codes for CASSYGGSPLHF.

As for this clonotype: The junction departs from germline at one end; a sequencing error may be responsible. The V and J genes are TRBV7-3 and TRBJ2-3, with 7 bases identical to TRBD2. Germline V CDR1 and CDR2: SGHTA, FQGTGA. The CDR3 spans 14 residues. CDR3 protein: CASSQAGFTDAQYF. As DNA, the CDR3 is TGTGCCAGCAGTCAAGCGGGGTTCACAGATGCGCAGTATTTT.